This T cell receptor beta chain was identified during a study of blood T cell repertoires in COVID-19. This clone was seen only once. The germline gives CDR1 LGHNA, CDR2 YNFKEQ. V was pared by 4 bases and J by 4 bases, with 11 bases between. The CDR3 is 13 amino acids. Clones were sequenced by immunoSEQ multiplex PCR, and TCRdb holds only the in-frame ones, with some missing. This table has approximately 240,000 clones, under 95% appearing once. The rearrangement joins TRBV4-2 to TRBJ2-7; D uncertain. Sequencing was done on a sample of PBMCs or T cells enriched from blood (not recorded which). The source is a woman between 18 and 29 years old who had recovered from COVID-19. The CDR3 DNA follows: TGTGCCAGCAGCCTAGAAAGTCAGTACGAGCAGTACTTC. Amino acid sequence: CASSLESQYEQYF.